A single sample is the source of the 11 T cell receptor beta chains below, sequenced in a study of blood T cell repertoires in COVID-19. Repertoires were generated with immunoSEQ multiplex PCR, while TCRdb's copy carries only in-frame clones and drops some. The sample records approximately 300,000 clones, around four fifths being singletons. Sequencing was carried out using peripheral blood. All receptors come from a woman aged 45-65 years with active or convalescent COVID-19.

The chain combines TRBV27 with TRBJ1-1; 10 nucleotides match TRBD1. Germline CDR1 is MNHEY and CDR2 is SMNVEV (reference sequence). The CDR3 covers 13 residues. J gave up 4 bases and V 4 bases, and 0 bases lay outside the gene matches. CDR3 nucleotides: TGTGCCAGCAGTTGGACAGGGGGCACTGAAGCTTTCTTT. This encodes CASSWTGGTEAFF.

The chain joins TRBV5-1 to TRBJ1-1; 10 bases are a match to TRBD1. The germline V gene has CDR1 SGHRS and CDR2 YFSETQ. Unmatched junction bases numbered 8, after V lost 7 bases and J lost 5 bases. The CDR3 extends over 14 amino acids. The DNA for the CDR3 is TGCGCCAGCCGACAGGGGGCGCAAGGGACTGAAGCTTTCTTT. Its protein is CASRQGAQGTEAFF. The variable domain in full, completed from reference TRBV5-1 and TRBJ1-1, reads KAGVTQTPRYLIKTRGQQVTLSCSPISGHRSVSWYQQTPGQGLQFLFEYFSETQRNKGNFPGRFSGRQFSNSRSEMNVSTLELGDSALYLCASRQGAQGTEAFFGQGTRLTVV.

The J gene is TRBJ2-7, the V gene TRBV28, with TRBD2 identical over 10 bases. The V and J ends lost 1 base and 3 bases, in that order; junction bases with no gene match: 3. There are 15 residues in the CDR3. Germline V gene sequence: CDR1 MDHEN, CDR2 SYDVKM. CDR3 loop: CASSLLLAGSYEQYF. The CDR3 coding sequence is TGTGCCAGCAGTTTATTACTAGCGGGGAGCTACGAGCAGTACTTC.

The V and J genes are TRBV29-1 and TRBJ2-5; possibly TRBD1 for D (6 bases). This CDR3 spans 14 amino acids. CDR1 and CDR2 (germline): SQVTM, ANQGSEA. Trimming shortened V by 4 bases and J by 3 bases, and 15 bases separated the two germline ends. Here the CDR3 DNA reads TGCAGCGTTGCCGGGACACTTAATGAAGAGACCCAGTACTTC. Protein sequence: CSVAGTLNEETQYF.

This chain connects TRBV5-6 to TRBJ1-4, with a tentative D call TRBD1 (5 bases). The CDR3 runs to 14 residues. The V gene lost 2 bases and the J gene lost 4 bases, with 9 bases spanning the gap. Germline V gene data show CDR1 as SGHDT and CDR2 as YYEEEE. The CDR3 DNA follows: TGTGCCAGCAGCTTTGGGGGGATTAATGAAAAACTGTTTTTT. Protein product: CASSFGGINEKLFF.

The chain has TRBV4-2 and TRBJ1-4, with TRBD1 identical over 7 bases. Germline values: CDR1 LGHNA, CDR2 YNFKEQ. V shed 4 bases and J 8 bases; nucleotides not matched to a gene: 7. The CDR3 has 14 amino acids. The CDR3 is CASSRDQGGEKLFF. The DNA of the CDR3 is TGTGCCAGCAGCCGCGACCAGGGGGGCGAAAAACTGTTTTTT.

The chain is built from TRBV21-1 and TRBJ1-6; TRBD1 is the table's D call, not checked against the DNA. TRBV21-1 corresponds to a pseudogene. The CDR3 length is 24 residues. CDR3 sequence reads: CASSKMEILHPRDSPRNYNSPLHF. CDR3 nucleotides: TGTGCCAGCAGCAAAATGGAAATTCTCCACCCCCGGGACAGCCCGAGGAACTATAATTCACCCCTCCACTTT.

The chain's CDR3 is CASSLIMDRDYEQYF. The CDR3 nucleotides read TGTGCCAGCAGCCTAATCATGGACAGGGACTACGAGCAGTACTTC. The chain links TRBV5-5 to TRBJ2-7; the match to TRBD1 covers 8 bases. Germline CDR1 is SGHKS and CDR2 is YYEKEE (reference sequence). The CDR3 extends over 15 amino acids. Trimming took 4 bases from V and 3 from J; bases not matched to a gene: 9.

The rearrangement joins TRBV6-5 to TRBJ1-3, with D possibly matching TRBD1 (5 bases). CDR1 is MNHEY and CDR2 is SVGAGI in the germline V gene. CDR3 length equals 15 residues. The ends were cut back, 2 bases at V and 2 bases at J, with 10 bases in the middle. The CDR3 sequence: CASSYGAGAGNTIYF. The CDR3 DNA reads as TGTGCCAGCAGTTACGGCGCGGGGGCTGGAAACACCATATATTTT.

As DNA, the CDR3 is TGTGCCAGCAGCTCCTTAGCGGGAGTGAGGACCGGGGAGCTGTTTTTT. Translating it yields CASSSLAGVRTGELFF. The chain carries TRBV14 and TRBJ2-2; the match to TRBD2 covers 9 bases. Germline V gene lookup returns CDR1 SGHDN and CDR2 FVKESK. The CDR3 is 16 amino acids. Trimming took 5 bases from V and 5 from J; bases not matched to a gene: 9.

Written as DNA, the CDR3 is TGCGCCAGCAGCTTAACAGGGGCGGGCCAAGAGACCCAGTACTTC. Amino acids: CASSLTGAGQETQYF. J is TRBJ2-5 and V is TRBV5-1; the match to TRBD1 covers 7 bases. The CDR3 extends over 15 amino acids. J was trimmed by 1 base and V by 2 bases; bases with no gene match: 5. Germline V gene sequence: CDR1 SGHRS, CDR2 YFSETQ.